The 13 T cell receptor beta chains given below trace back to one sample, sequenced in a study of T cell responses to AZD1222 COVID-19 vaccine. Generated by immunoSEQ multiplex PCR, the TCRdb table keeps only in-frame clones and is missing some. The sample includes 130,000 or so clones, roughly nine tenths of them seen just once. The starting material was peripheral blood, obtained 28 days after the second AZD1222 dose. All receptors derive from an adult who received the AZD1222 COVID-19 vaccine.

A single count supports this clone. This rearrangement joins TRBV5-1 to TRBJ2-3; 13 bases match TRBD2. V was pared by 4 bases and J by 5 bases, with 10 bases of the junction left unmatched. This CDR3 has 17 amino acids. The V gene's germline CDR1 is SGHRS and CDR2 YFSETQ. The CDR3 spells CASSLFGLAGEGDTQYF. The DNA of the CDR3 is TGCGCCAGCAGCCTTTTCGGACTAGCGGGAGAAGGAGATACGCAGTATTTT.

This sequence joins TRBV15 and TRBJ2-7, with D maybe TRBD2 (6 bases). The CDR3 totals 16 residues. V lost 0 bases, J lost 0 bases, and 12 bases lay in between. Germline V CDR1 and CDR2: LNHNV, YYDKDF (reference sequence). This chain's CDR3 is CATSRDLAGLSYEQYF. Here the CDR3 DNA reads TGTGCCACCAGCAGAGATTTGGCGGGGCTCTCCTACGAGCAGTACTTC.

The gene calls are TRBV19 and TRBJ1-1, with D possibly being TRBD1 (6 bases). The CDR3 runs 13 residues. Germline assignment: CDR1 LNHDA and CDR2 SQIVND (reference sequence). V dropped 8 bases and J dropped 4 bases, with 14 bases sitting between them. The CDR3 loop reads CASEGDAGTEAFF. The CDR3 nucleotides are TGTGCCAGTGAGGGGGACGCCGGCACTGAAGCTTTCTTT.

This clone was detected only once. This sequence joins TRBV4-1 and TRBJ1-2, with D possibly being TRBD1 (5 bases). V was cut by 4 bases and J by 3 bases, with 9 bases left in between. This CDR3 contains 13 residues. Germline V gene data show CDR1 as MGHRA and CDR2 as YSYEKL. CDR3 in DNA: TGCGCCAGCAGCCGCTCGACAGACTATGGCTACACCTTC. Its translation: CASSRSTDYGYTF.

The rearrangement uses TRBV5-1 and TRBJ1-2; D is unresolved. This CDR3 has 13 amino acids. Trimming left V 0 bases short and J 4 bases short, with 7 bases between. Germline V gene lookup returns CDR1 SGHRS and CDR2 YFSETQ. In nucleotides, the CDR3 is TGCGCCAGCAGCTTGGGGGAGGGCTATGGCTACACCTTC. Encoded protein: CASSLGEGYGYTF.

The chain has TRBV7-2 and TRBJ2-7, with TRBD1 as a possible D gene (5 bases). Germline CDR1 is SGHTA and CDR2 is FQGNSA. CDR3 length equals 15 residues. Trimming shortened V by 7 bases and J by 3 bases, and 19 bases separated the two germline ends. The CDR3 spells CASNPDSSPYYEQYF. Written as DNA, the CDR3 is TGTGCCAGCAACCCTGACAGCTCCCCCTACTACGAGCAGTACTTC. Together with reference TRBV7-2 and TRBJ2-7, the CDR3 gives the full variable domain: GAGVSQSPSNKVTEKGKDVELRCDPISGHTALYWYRQSLGQGLEFLIYFQGNSAPDKSGLPSDRFSAERTGGSVSTLTIQRTQQEDSAVYLCASNPDSSPYYEQYFGPGTRLTVT.

The chain couples TRBV11-2 to TRBJ2-3; no firm D call. V dropped 2 bases and J dropped 5 bases, with 8 bases sitting between them. The CDR3 extends over 13 amino acids. Germline assignment: CDR1 SGHAT and CDR2 FQNNGV. CDR3 amino acids: CASSLWTEDTQYF. CDR3 bases: TGTGCCAGCAGCTTATGGACGGAAGATACGCAGTATTTT.

The chain couples TRBV5-5 to TRBJ1-1, with TRBD1 matching over 8 bases. In germline, CDR1 is SGHKS, CDR2 YYEKEE (reference sequence). V lost 2 bases and J lost 3; bases outside the gene matches: 0. CDR3 size: 13 residues. The CDR3 nucleotides are TGTGCCAGCAGCTTACAGGGGGACACTGAAGCTTTCTTT. As protein: CASSLQGDTEAFF.

This clone has only a few counts. The chain has TRBV3-1 (or the pseudogene TRBV3-2) and TRBJ2-2, with D unclear. CDR1 is LGHDT and CDR2 is YNNKEL in the germline V gene (reference sequence). CDR3 length equals 13 residues. The germline V and J ends were trimmed by 7 bases and 2 bases, with 8 bases remaining between them. For the CDR3, the DNA is TGTGCCAGCATGCTGGGAAACACCGGGGAGCTGTTTTTT. It specifies CASMLGNTGELFF.

The chain links TRBV5-1 to TRBJ1-2, with D possibly TRBD1 on 5 matching bases. Germline V lookup: CDR1 SGHRS, CDR2 YFSETQ. V lost 0 bases to trimming and J lost 4 bases, with 7 bases between them. The CDR3 contains 13 residues. CDR3 loop: CASSLGQPYGYTF. The CDR3 DNA follows: TGCGCCAGCAGCTTGGGACAGCCCTATGGCTACACCTTC.

This chain links TRBV24-1 with TRBJ1-5; D remains unclear. With 4 bases removed from V and 6 bases from J, the gap between germline ends came to 9 bases. The germline V gene encodes CDR1 KGHDR and CDR2 SFDVKD. This CDR3 has 13 residues. The CDR3: CATSEGSGQPQHF. The CDR3, as DNA: TGTGCCACCAGTGAGGGGAGCGGTCAGCCCCAGCATTTT.

The chain recombines TRBV7-2 with TRBJ1-1; the match to TRBD1 covers 11 bases. There are 16 residues in the CDR3. CDR1 SGHTA and CDR2 FQGNSA come from the germline V gene. The junction had 5 bases not matched to a gene; V was cut back by 5 bases and J by 0 bases. DNA of the CDR3: TGTGCCAGCAGCATGGACAGGGGGCGGCTGAACACTGAAGCTTTCTTT. Its translation is CASSMDRGRLNTEAFF.

This sequence joins TRBV18 and TRBJ1-2, with a possible D match to TRBD1 (6 bases). The germline gives CDR1 KGHSH, CDR2 LQKENI. V lost 3 bases and J 2 bases, leaving 19 bases between the germline ends. The CDR3 runs to 17 residues. The CDR3 reads CASSPQSPGAENYGYTF. CDR3 nucleotide sequence: TGTGCCAGCTCACCGCAATCCCCAGGGGCAGAAAACTATGGCTACACCTTC.